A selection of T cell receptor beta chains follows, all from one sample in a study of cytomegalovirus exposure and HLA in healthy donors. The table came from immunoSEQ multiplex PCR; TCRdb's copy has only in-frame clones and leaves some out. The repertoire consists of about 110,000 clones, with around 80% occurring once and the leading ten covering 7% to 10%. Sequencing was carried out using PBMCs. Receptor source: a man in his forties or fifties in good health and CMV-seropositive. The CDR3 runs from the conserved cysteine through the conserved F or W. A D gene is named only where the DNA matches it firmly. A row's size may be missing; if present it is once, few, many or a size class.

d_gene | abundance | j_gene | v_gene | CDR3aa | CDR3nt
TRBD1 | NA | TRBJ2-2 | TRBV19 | CASSLDDRGPNTGELFF | TGTGCCAGTAGTCTCGACGACAGGGGGCCTAACACCGGGGAGCTGTTTTTT
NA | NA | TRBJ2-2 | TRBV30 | CAWSGGAGGELFF | TGTGCCTGGAGCGGGGGTGCCGGTGGGGAGCTGTTTTTT
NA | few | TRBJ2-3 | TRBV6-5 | CASSYTQGITDTQYF | TGTGCCAGCAGTTACACCCAGGGGATCACAGATACGCAGTATTTT
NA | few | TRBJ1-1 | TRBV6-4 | CASRAGIRTEAFF | TGTGCCAGCAGAGCAGGGATTAGGACTGAAGCTTTCTTT
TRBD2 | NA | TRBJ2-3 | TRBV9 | CASSLRTSGGGTDTQYF | TGTGCCAGCAGCCTTCGGACTAGCGGGGGGGGCACAGATACGCAGTATTTT
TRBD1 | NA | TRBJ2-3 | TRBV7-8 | CASSLRDRGPAAQYF | TGTGCCAGCAGCTTGAGGGACAGGGGGCCCGCGGCGCAGTATTTT
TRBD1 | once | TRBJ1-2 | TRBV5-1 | CASSKQGVSSDGYTF | TGCGCCAGCAGTAAACAGGGGGTCTCCAGTGATGGCTACACCTTC
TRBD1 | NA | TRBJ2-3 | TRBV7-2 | CASSRDRPVSTDTQYF | TGTGCCAGCAGCCGGGACAGGCCAGTTAGCACAGATACGCAGTATTTT
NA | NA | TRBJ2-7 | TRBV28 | CASSPPSGYEQYF | TGTGCCAGCAGTCCCCCCTCGGGGTACGAGCAGTACTTC
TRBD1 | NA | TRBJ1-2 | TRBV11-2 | CASSLGYGTGNNYGYTF | TGTGCCAGCAGCTTAGGCTACGGGACAGGAAATAACTATGGCTACACCTTC
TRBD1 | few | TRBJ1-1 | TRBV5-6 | CASSLEWTGNTEAFF | TGTGCCAGCAGCTTGGAGTGGACAGGCAACACTGAAGCTTTCTTT
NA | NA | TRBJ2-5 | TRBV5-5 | CASSSRQEETQYF | TGTGCCAGCAGCTCCAGACAGGAAGAGACCCAGTACTTC
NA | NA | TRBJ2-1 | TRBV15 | CATSRDAGYNEQFF | TGTGCCACCAGCAGAGATGCAGGCTACAATGAGCAGTTCTTC
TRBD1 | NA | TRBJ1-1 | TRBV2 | CASRGDRNTEAFF | TGTGCCAGCAGGGGGGACAGGAACACTGAAGCTTTCTTT
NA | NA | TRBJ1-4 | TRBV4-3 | CASSPGQGNEKLFF | TGCGCCAGCAGCCCAGGCCAGGGGAACGAAAAACTGTTTTTT
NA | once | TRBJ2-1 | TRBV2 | CASRTLTSIHEQFF | TGTGCCAGCAGGACCCTGACTAGTATCCATGAGCAGTTCTTC
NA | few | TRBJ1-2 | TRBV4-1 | CASSLGITGSGGYTF | TGCGCCAGCAGCCTGGGAATCACAGGGAGTGGTGGCTACACCTTC
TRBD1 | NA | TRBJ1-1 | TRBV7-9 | CASSALGKRTGRSAEAFF | TGTGCCAGCAGCGCACTGGGAAAGAGGACAGGCAGGTCCGCTGAAGCTTTCTTT
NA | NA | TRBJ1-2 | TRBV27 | CASSSGIDSYGYTF | TGTGCCAGCAGTTCAGGGATAGATTCTTATGGCTACACCTTC
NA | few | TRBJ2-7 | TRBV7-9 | CASSPRDTYEQYF | TGTGCCAGCAGCCCCCGGGACACTTACGAGCAGTACTTC
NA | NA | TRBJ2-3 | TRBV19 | CASSISRGGTDTQYF | TGTGCCAGTAGTATTTCGCGCGGGGGCACAGATACGCAGTATTTT
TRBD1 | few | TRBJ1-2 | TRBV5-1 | CASSRGTAVLGYGYTF | TGCGCCAGCAGCCGTGGGACAGCAGTCCTTGGCTATGGCTACACCTTC
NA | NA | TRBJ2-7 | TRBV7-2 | CASSLSRSYEQYF | TGTGCCAGCAGCTTGAGCAGGTCCTACGAGCAGTACTTC
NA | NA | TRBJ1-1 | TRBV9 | CASSGVEGVATEAFF | TGTGCCAGCAGCGGGGTTGAAGGGGTGGCCACTGAAGCTTTCTTT
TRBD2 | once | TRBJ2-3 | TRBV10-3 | CAISEAGGLYF | TGTGCCATCAGTGAGGCGGGAGGACTGTATTTT
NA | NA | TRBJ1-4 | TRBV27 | CASRGQDNEKLFF | TGTGCCAGCAGGGGGCAGGATAATGAAAAACTGTTTTTT
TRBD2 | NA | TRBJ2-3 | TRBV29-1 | CSASPGLAGGHTDTQYF | TGCAGCGCGAGTCCGGGACTAGCGGGGGGGCACACAGATACGCAGTATTTT
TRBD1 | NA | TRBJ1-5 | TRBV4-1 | CASSRKTGFNQPQHF | TGCGCCAGCAGCCGAAAGACAGGGTTTAATCAGCCCCAGCATTTT
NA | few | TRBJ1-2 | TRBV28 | CASSLPPGVGYGYTF | TGTGCCAGCAGTTTACCTCCCGGAGTTGGGTATGGCTACACCTTC
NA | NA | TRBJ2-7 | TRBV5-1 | CASRRVYSGDYEQYF | TGCGCCAGCAGACGGGTGTACAGCGGAGACTACGAGCAGTACTTC
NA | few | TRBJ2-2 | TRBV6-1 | CASSWATGELFF | TGTGCCAGCAGCTGGGCGACCGGGGAGCTGTTTTTT
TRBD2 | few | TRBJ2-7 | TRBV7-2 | CASSAVAGDEQYF | TGTGCCAGCAGCGCAGTAGCGGGGGACGAGCAGTACTTC
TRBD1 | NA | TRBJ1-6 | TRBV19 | CASSDRQGDSPLHF | TGTGCCAGTAGTGACCGACAGGGGGATTCACCCCTCCACTTT
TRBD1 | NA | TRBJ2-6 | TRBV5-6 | CASSEGGTGGPGANVLTF | TGTGCCAGCAGCGAGGGGGGGACAGGGGGTCCCGGGGCCAACGTCCTGACTTTC
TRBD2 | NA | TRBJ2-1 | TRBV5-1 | CASSQTGTSGNEQFF | TGCGCCAGCAGCCAGACCGGGACTAGCGGCAATGAGCAGTTCTTC
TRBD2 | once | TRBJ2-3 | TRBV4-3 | CASSQGLAGGTDTQYF | TGCGCCAGCAGCCAAGGACTAGCGGGAGGCACAGATACGCAGTATTTT
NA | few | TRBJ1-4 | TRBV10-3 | CAISASGNEKLFF | TGTGCCATCAGCGCATCAGGGAACGAAAAACTGTTTTTT
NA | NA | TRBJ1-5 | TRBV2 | CASSTQGKGQPQHF | TGTGCCAGCAGTACACAGGGTAAGGGTCAGCCCCAGCATTTT
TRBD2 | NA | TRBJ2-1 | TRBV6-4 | CASSSTSGTYNEQFF | TGTGCCAGCAGCTCGACTAGCGGGACCTACAATGAGCAGTTCTTC
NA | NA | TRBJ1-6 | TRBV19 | CASSPDPPGNSPLHF | TGTGCCAGTAGTCCAGACCCCCCGGGGAATTCACCCCTCCACTTT
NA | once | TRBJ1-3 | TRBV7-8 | CASSFTGHSGNTIYF | TGTGCCAGCAGCTTTACAGGCCACTCTGGAAACACCATATATTTT
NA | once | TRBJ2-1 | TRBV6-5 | CASSYSAGEAYNGQFF | TGTGCCAGCAGTTACTCGGCCGGAGAGGCCTACAATGGGCAGTTCTTC
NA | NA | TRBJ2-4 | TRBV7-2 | CASSSRTGMEDSQYF | TGTGCCAGCAGCTCCCGAACGGGTATGGAGGACAGTCAGTACTTC
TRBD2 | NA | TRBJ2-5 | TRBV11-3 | CASSSRGAGAGETQYF | TGTGCCAGCAGCTCAAGGGGCGCGGGAGCGGGGGAGACCCAGTACTTC
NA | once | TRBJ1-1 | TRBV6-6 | CASSTQGYAEAFF | TGTGCCAGCAGTACACAGGGTTACGCTGAAGCTTTCTTT
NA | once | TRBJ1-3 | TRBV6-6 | CASSEGNTIYF | TGTGCCAGCAGTGAGGGAAACACCATATATTTT
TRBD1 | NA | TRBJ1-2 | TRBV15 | CATSTRQGGYGYTF | TGTGCCACCAGCACCAGACAGGGCGGCTATGGCTACACCTTC
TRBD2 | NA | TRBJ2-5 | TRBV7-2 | CASSPTAAGVREAQYF | TGTGCCAGCAGCCCCACGGCGGCGGGAGTCAGGGAGGCCCAGTACTTC
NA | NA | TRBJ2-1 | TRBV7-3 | CASSLTYTVYNEQFF | TGTGCCAGCAGCTTAACGTATACAGTCTACAATGAGCAGTTCTTC
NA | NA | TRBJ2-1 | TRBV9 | CASSEHLSSNEQFF | TGTGCCAGCAGCGAGCATCTCTCAAGCAATGAGCAGTTCTTC
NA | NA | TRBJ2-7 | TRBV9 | CASSPEGGGGYEQYF | TGTGCCAGCAGTCCAGAGGGGGGAGGGGGCTACGAGCAGTACTTC
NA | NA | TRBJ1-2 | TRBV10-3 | CAISDGGGNYGYTF | TGTGCCATCAGTGATGGTGGGGGGAACTATGGCTACACCTTC
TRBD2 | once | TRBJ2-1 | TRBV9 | CASSVDTGTSGRDEQFF | TGTGCCAGCAGCGTCGACACCGGGACTAGCGGGAGAGATGAGCAGTTCTTC
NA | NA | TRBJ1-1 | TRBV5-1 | CASSGETRNTEAFF | TGCGCCAGCAGTGGTGAGACACGGAACACTGAAGCTTTCTTT